There are a few counts of the clone carrying this TCR beta chain. Its antigen remains unidentified. The CDR3 totals 14 residues. Germline assignment: CDR1 SGHAT and CDR2 FQNNGV. V shed 0 bases and J shed 4 bases, with 9 bases lying between them. TCRdb fed the RT-PCR reads into MiXCR, producing one record per CDR3 protein. The data show roughly 190,000 distinct CDR3 sequences, with around 14% seen just once and 26% held by the top ten. This sample stems from a study of response to subunit inactivated influenza vaccine. Whole-study results and caveats: The study's authors posited that every seasonal influenza vaccination enlists few new T cells.

Here the sequenced sample was CD8+ T cells sorted from PBMCs, taken 5 days after vaccination. The chain links TRBV11-2 to TRBJ1-2, with D perhaps TRBD1 (5 bases). The source is a man aged 50-59 years who received an inactivated influenza vaccine. CDR3 loop: CASSLEQVPYGYTF. The CDR3 DNA reads as TGTGCCAGCAGCTTAGAACAGGTCCCCTATGGCTACACCTTC.